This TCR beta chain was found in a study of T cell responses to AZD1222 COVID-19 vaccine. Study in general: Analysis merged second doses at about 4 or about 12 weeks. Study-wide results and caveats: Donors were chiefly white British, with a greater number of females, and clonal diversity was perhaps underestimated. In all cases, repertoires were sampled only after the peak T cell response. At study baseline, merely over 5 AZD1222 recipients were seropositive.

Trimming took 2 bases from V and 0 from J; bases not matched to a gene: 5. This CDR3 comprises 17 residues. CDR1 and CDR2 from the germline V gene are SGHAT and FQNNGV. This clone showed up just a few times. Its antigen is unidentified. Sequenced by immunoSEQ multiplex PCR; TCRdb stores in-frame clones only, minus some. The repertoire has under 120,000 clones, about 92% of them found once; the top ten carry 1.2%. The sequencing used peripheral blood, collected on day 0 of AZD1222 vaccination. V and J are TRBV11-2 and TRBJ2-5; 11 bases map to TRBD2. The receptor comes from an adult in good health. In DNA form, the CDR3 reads TGTGCCAGCAGCTTATTTCGGGGACTAGCGGACCAAGAGACCCAGTACTTC. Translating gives CASSLFRGLADQETQYF.